This is a list of T cell receptor beta chains from one sample in a study of vaccination effects on CD4 cells after COVID-19. These TCRs are of unknown antigen specificity. Repertoires were generated with immunoSEQ multiplex PCR, while TCRdb's copy carries only in-frame clones and drops some. This sample has 30,000 to 40,000 clones; around 70% occur once, and the top ten carry roughly 12%. Sample: CD4+ T cells from PBMCs cultured with HCoV-229E spike peptides, taken after COVID-19 vaccination. Receptors originate from a human donor who received a COVID-19 vaccine. The conserved cysteine and the conserved F or W are not part of the CDR3 here. Each record gives: V gene, CDR3 protein.

V gene: TRBV15; CDR3 protein: ATSRFTDTQY
V gene: TRBV9; CDR3 protein: ASSVRDGNTEAF
V gene: TRBV9; CDR3 protein: ASSVEAVGGTEAF
V gene: TRBV6-5; CDR3 protein: ASTRDGLNTEAF
V gene: TRBV5-1; CDR3 protein: ASSSIGYQETQY
V gene: TRBV29-1; CDR3 protein: SVNRQGAPGTEAF
V gene: TRBV30; CDR3 protein: AWMRRDANTGELF
V gene: TRBV9; CDR3 protein: ASSPEGSGELF
V gene: TRBV11-2; CDR3 protein: ASSLGIQGEAF
V gene: TRBV2; CDR3 protein: ASGQGVSEQY
V gene: TRBV7-9; CDR3 protein: ASSLRGANQPQH